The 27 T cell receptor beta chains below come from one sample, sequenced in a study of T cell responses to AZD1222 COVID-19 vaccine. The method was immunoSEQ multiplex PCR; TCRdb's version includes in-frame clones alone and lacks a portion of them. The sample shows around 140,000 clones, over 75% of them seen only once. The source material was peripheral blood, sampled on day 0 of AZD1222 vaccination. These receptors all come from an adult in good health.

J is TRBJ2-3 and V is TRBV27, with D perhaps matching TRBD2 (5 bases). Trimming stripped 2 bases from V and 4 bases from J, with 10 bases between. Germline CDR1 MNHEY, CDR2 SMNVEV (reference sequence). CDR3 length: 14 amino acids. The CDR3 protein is CASSLAGISDTQYF. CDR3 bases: TGTGCCAGCAGTTTAGCCGGGATTTCAGATACGCAGTATTTT.

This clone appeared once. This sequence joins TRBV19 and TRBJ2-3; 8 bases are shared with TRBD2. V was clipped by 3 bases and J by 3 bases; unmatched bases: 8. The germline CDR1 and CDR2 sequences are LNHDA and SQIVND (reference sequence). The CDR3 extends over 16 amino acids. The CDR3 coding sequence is TGTGCCAGTAGTATTGGACTAGCCCTTAAGACAGATACGCAGTATTTT. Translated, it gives CASSIGLALKTDTQYF.

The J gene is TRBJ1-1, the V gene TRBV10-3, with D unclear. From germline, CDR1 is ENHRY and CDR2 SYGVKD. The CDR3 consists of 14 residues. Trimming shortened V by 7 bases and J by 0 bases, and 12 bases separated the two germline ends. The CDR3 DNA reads TGTGCCATCAAGGATTACCTTATGAACACTGAAGCTTTCTTT. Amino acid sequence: CAIKDYLMNTEAFF.

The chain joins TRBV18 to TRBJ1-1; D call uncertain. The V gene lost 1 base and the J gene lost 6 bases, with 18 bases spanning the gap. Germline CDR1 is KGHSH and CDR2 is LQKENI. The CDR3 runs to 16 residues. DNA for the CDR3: TGTGCCAGCTCACCACAGACGACGGCCGCCACGCCTGAAGCTTTCTTT. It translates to CASSPQTTAATPEAFF.

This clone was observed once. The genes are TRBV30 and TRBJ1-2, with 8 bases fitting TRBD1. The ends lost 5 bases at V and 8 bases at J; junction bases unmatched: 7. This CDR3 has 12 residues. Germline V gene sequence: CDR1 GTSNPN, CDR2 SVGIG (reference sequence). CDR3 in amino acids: CAWDRGFRGYTF. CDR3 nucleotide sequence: TGTGCCTGGGACAGGGGATTTCGAGGCTACACCTTC.

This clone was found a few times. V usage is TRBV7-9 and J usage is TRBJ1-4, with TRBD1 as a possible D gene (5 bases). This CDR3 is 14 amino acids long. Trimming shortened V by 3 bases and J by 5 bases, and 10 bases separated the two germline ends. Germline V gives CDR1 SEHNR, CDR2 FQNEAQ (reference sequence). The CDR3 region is CASSLTEANEKLFF. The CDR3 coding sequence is TGTGCCAGCAGCTTGACAGAGGCGAATGAAAAACTGTTTTTT.

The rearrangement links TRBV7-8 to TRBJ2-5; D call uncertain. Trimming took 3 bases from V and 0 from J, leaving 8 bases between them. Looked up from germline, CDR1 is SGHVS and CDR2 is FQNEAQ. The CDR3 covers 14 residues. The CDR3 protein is CASSFGRDQETQYF. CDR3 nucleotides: TGTGCCAGCAGCTTTGGCCGGGACCAAGAGACCCAGTACTTC.

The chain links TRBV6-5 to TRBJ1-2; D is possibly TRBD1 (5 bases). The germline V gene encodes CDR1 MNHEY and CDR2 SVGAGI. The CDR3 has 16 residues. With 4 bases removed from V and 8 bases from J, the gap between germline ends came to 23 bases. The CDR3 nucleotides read TGTGCCAGCAGTTTAGATTACAGGCACCGCGGGGAGGGCTACACCTTC. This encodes CASSLDYRHRGEGYTF.

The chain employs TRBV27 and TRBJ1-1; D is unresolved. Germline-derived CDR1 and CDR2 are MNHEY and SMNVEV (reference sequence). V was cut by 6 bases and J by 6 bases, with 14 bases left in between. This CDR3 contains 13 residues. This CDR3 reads CASRLPATAEAFF. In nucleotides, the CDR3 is TGTGCCAGCAGGCTCCCTGCCACGGCTGAAGCTTTCTTT.

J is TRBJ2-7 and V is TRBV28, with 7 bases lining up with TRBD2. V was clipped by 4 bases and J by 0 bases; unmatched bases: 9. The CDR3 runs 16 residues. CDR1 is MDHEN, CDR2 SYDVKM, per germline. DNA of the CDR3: TGTGCCAGCAGTTCTCCAGGCCAGCGGGACTCCTACGAGCAGTACTTC. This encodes CASSSPGQRDSYEQYF.

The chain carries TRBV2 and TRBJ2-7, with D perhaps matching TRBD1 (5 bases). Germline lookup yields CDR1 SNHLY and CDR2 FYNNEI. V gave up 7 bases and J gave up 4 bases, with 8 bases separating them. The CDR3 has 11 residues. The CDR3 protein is CASTTAYEQYF. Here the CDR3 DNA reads TGTGCCAGCACGACAGCATACGAGCAGTACTTC. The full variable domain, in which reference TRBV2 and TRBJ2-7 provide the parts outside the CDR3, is EPEVTQTPSHQVTQMGQEVILRCVPISNHLYFYWYRQILGQKVEFLVSFYNNEISEKSEIFDDQFSVERPDGSNFTLKIRSTKLEDSAMYFCASTTAYEQYFGPGTRLTVT.

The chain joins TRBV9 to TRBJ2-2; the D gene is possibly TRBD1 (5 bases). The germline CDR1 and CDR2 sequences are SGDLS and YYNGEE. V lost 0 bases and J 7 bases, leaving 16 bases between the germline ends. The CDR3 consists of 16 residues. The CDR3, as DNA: TGTGCCAGCAGCGTAGCTCGGCAGGGTATGGGCGGGGAGCTGTTTTTT. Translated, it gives CASSVARQGMGGELFF. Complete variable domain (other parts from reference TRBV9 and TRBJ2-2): DSGVTQTPKHLITATGQRVTLRCSPRSGDLSVYWYQQSLDQGLQFLIQYYNGEERAKGNILERFSAQQFPDLHSELNLSSLELGDSALYFCASSVARQGMGGELFFGEGSRLTVL.

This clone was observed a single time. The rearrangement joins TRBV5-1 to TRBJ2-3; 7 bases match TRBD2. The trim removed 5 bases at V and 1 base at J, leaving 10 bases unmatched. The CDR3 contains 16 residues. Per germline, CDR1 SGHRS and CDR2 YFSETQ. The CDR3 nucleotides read TGCGCCAGCAGTCCGCGGACGGGGGGTGGCACAGATACGCAGTATTTT. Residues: CASSPRTGGGTDTQYF.

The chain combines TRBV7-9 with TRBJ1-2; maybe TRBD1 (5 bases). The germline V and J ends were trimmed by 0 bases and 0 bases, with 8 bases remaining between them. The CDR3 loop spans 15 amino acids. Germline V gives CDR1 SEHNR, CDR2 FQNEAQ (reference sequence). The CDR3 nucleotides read TGTGCCAGCAGCTTAGCTCGGGGGGCTAACTATGGCTACACCTTC. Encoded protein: CASSLARGANYGYTF.

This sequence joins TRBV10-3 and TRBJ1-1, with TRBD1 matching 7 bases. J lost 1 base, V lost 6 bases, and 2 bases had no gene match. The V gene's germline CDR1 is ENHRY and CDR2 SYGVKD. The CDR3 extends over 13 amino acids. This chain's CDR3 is CAIRGDRNTEAFF. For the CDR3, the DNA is TGTGCCATCAGGGGGGACAGGAACACTGAAGCTTTCTTT.

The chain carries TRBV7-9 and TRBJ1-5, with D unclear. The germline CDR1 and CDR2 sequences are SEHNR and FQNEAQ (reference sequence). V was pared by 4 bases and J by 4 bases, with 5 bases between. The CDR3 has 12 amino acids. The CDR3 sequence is CASSSQNQPQHF. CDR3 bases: TGTGCCAGCAGCTCACAAAATCAGCCCCAGCATTTT.

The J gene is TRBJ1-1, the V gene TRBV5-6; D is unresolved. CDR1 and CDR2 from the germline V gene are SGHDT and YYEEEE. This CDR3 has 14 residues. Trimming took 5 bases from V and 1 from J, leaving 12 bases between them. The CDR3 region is CASSSGRRNTEAFF. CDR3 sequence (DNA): TGTGCCAGCAGTAGCGGCAGGAGGAACACTGAAGCTTTCTTT.

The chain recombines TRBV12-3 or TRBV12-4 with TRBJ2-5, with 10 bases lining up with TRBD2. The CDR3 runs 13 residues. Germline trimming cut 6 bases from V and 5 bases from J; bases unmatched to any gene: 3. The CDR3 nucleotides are TGTGCCAGCAGAGCGACTAGCGGGGAGACCCAGTACTTC. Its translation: CASRATSGETQYF.

In nucleotides, the CDR3 is TGTGCCTGGAGGGTCCAACTAGCGGTGAACACCGGGGAGCTGTTTTTT. This sequence encodes CAWRVQLAVNTGELFF. This sequence joins TRBV30 and TRBJ2-2, with 8 bases fitting TRBD2. CDR1 is GTSNPN, CDR2 SVGIG, per germline (reference sequence). The length of the CDR3 is 16 residues. V shed 3 bases, J shed 1 base, and the junction held 7 bases outside the gene matches. The entire variable domain, with the rest obtained from reference TRBV30 and TRBJ2-2, is as follows: SQTIHQWPATLVQPVGSPLSLECTVEGTSNPNLYWYRQAAGRGLQLLFYSVGIGQISSEVPQNLSASRPQDRQFILSSKKLLLSDSGFYLCAWRVQLAVNTGELFFGEGSRLTVL.

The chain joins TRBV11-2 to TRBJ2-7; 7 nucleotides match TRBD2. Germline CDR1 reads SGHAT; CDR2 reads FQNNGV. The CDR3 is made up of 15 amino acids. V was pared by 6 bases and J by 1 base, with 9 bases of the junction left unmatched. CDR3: CASSSLRGVSYEQYF. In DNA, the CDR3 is TGTGCCAGCAGTTCCCTCCGGGGGGTTTCCTACGAGCAGTACTTC.

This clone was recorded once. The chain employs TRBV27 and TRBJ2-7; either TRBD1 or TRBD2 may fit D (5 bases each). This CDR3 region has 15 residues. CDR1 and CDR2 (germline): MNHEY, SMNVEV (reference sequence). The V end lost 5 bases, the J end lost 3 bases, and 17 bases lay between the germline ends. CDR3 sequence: CASSPAGRAIYEQYF. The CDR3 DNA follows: TGTGCCAGCAGTCCGGCAGGGCGGGCAATCTACGAGCAGTACTTC.

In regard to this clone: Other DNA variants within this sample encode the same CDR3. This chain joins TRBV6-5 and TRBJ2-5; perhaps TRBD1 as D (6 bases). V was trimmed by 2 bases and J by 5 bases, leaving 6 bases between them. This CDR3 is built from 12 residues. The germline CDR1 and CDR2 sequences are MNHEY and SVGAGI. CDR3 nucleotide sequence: TGTGCCAGCAGTTACAGGGGGGAGACCCAGTACTTC. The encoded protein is CASSYRGETQYF.

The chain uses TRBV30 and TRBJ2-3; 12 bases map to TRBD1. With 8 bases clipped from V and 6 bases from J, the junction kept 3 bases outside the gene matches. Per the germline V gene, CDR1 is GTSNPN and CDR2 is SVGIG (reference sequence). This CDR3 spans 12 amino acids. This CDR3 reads CAGGTGGDTQYF. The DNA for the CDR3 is TGTGCCGGGGGGACAGGGGGCGATACGCAGTATTTT.

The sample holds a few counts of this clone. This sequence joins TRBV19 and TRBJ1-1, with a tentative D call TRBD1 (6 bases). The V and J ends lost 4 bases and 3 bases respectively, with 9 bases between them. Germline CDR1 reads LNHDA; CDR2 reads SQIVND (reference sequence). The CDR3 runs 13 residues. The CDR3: CASSRGQHTEAFF. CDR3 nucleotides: TGTGCCAGTAGTAGGGGACAACACACTGAAGCTTTCTTT.

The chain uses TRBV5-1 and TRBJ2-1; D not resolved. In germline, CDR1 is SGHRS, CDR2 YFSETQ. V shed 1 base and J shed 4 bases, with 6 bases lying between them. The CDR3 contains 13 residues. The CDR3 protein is CASSLYRYNEQFF. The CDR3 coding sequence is TGCGCCAGCAGCTTGTACCGGTACAATGAGCAGTTCTTC. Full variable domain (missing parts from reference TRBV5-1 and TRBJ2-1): KAGVTQTPRYLIKTRGQQVTLSCSPISGHRSVSWYQQTPGQGLQFLFEYFSETQRNKGNFPGRFSGRQFSNSRSEMNVSTLELGDSALYLCASSLYRYNEQFFGPGTRLTVL.

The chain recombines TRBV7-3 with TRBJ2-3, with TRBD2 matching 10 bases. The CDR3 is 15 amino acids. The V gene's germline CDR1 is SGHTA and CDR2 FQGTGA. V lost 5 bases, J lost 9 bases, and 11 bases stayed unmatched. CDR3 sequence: CASSGKGLAGDTQYF. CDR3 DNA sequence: TGTGCCAGCAGCGGAAAGGGTCTAGCGGGAGACACGCAGTATTTT.

The CDR3 nucleotides are TGTGCCAGCTCAAGAACTAGCGGAGGCGGTAATGAGCAGTTCTTC. It specifies CASSRTSGGGNEQFF. The genes are TRBV18 and TRBJ2-1, with 8 positions matching TRBD2. Per germline, CDR1 KGHSH and CDR2 LQKENI. This CDR3 comprises 15 residues. V lost 5 bases, J lost 7 bases, and 10 bases stayed unmatched.